This TCR beta chain was profiled in a study of OX40 agonist ivuxolimab in advanced cancers. Study as a whole: Patients received the agonistic anti-OX40 (CD134) antibody ivuxolimab.

Using immunoSEQ multiplex PCR, the repertoire was profiled, and TCRdb retains in-frame clones only, with some absent. Among roughly 60,000 clones, 85% to 90% were seen once, and the ten largest hold approximately 14%. The CDR3 totals 17 residues. With 2 bases clipped from V and 2 bases from J, the junction kept 9 bases outside the gene matches. The germline gives CDR1 SGDLS, CDR2 YYNGEE. The sequences come from CD4+ or CD8+ T cells sorted from blood, collected in a trial of the OX40 agonist ivuxolimab. This receptor was identified in an adult with an advanced solid tumor such as melanoma, head and neck, liver or kidney cancer. The V gene is TRBV9, the J gene TRBJ2-2; 7 nucleotides align to TRBD2. CDR3 DNA: TGTGCCAGCAGCGTTTCCGTGAGGGACTACAACACCGGGGAGCTGTTTTTT. Its protein product is CASSVSVRDYNTGELFF.